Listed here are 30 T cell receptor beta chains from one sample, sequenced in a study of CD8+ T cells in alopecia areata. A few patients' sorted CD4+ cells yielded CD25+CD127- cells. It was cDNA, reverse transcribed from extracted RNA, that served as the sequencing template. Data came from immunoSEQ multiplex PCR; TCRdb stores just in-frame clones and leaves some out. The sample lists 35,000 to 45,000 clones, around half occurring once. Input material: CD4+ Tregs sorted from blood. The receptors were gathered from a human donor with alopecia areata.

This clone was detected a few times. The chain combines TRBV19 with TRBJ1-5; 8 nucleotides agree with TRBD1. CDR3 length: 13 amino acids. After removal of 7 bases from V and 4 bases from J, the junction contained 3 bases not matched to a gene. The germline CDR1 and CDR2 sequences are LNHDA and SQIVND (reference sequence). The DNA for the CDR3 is TGTGCCAGTAACCGACAGGGGAATCAGCCCCAGCATTTT. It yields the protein CASNRQGNQPQHF.

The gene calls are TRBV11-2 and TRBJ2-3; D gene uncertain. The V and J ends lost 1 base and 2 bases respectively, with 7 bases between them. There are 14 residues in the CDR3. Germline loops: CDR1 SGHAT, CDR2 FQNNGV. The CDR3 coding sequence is TGTGCCAGCAGCTTAGCTCTGTACACAGATACGCAGTATTTT. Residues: CASSLALYTDTQYF.

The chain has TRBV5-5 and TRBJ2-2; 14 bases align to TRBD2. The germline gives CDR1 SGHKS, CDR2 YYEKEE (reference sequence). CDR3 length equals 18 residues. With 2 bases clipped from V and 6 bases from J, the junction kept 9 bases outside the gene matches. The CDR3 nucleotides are TGTGCCAGCAGCTTCAGGCAGCCGGGACTAGCGGGAGCCGGGGAGCTGTTTTTT. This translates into CASSFRQPGLAGAGELFF.

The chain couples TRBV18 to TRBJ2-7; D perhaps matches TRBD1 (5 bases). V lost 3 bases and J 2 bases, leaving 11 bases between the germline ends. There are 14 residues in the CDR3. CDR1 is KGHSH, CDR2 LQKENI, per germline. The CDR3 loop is CASSPADSTYEQYF. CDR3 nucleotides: TGTGCCAGCTCACCGGCAGACAGCACCTACGAGCAGTACTTC.

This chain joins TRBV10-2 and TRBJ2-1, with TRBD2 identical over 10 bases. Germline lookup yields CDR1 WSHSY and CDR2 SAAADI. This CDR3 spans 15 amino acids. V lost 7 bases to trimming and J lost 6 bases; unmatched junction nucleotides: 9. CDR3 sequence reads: CASKSGGAVGNEQFF. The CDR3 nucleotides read TGCGCCAGCAAGAGCGGGGGGGCCGTCGGCAATGAGCAGTTCTTC.

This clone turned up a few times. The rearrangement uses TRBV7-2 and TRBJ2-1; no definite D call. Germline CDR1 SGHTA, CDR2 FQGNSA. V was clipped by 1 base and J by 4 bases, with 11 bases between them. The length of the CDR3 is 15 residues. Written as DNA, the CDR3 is TGTGCCAGCAGCTTAGGGAGAGGCACTTACAATGAGCAGTTCTTC. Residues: CASSLGRGTYNEQFF.

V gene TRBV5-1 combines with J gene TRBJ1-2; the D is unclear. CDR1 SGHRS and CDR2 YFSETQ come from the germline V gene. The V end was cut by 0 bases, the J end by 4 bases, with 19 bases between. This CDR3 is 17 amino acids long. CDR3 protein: CASSLGFIGQAGYGYTF. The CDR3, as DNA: TGCGCCAGCAGCTTGGGCTTTATCGGGCAGGCGGGCTATGGCTACACCTTC.

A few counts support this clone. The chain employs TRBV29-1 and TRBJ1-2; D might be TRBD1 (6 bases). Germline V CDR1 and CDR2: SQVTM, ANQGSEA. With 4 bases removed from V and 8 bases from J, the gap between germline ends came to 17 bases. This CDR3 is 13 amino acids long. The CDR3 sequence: CSVGRTGPPGYTF. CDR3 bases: TGCAGCGTTGGACGAACAGGGCCCCCGGGCTACACCTTC.

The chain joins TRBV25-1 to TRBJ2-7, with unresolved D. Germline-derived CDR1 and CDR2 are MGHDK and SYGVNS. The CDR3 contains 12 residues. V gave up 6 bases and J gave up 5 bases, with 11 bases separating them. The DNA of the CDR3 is TGTGCCAGCAGCTGGGGATTCCACGAGCAGTACTTC. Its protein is CASSWGFHEQYF.

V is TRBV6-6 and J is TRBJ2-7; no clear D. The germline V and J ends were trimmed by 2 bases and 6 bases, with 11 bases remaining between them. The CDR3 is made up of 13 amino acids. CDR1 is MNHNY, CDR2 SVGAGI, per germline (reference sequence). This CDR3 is CASSYTGQIEQYF. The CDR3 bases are TGTGCCAGCAGTTACACGGGCCAAATCGAGCAGTACTTC.

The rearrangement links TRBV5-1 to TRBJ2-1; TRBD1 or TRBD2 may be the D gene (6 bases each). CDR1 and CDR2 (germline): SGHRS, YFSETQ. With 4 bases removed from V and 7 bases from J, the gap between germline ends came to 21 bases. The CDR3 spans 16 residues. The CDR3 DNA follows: TGCGCCAGCAGCCGAAACGGGGGAAGGGGGTGGAATGAGCAGTTCTTC. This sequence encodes CASSRNGGRGWNEQFF.

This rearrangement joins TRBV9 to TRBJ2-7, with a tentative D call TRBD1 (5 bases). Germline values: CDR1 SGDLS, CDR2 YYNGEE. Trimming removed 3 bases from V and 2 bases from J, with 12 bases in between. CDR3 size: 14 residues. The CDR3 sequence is CASSARQIPYEQYF. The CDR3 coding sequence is TGTGCCAGCAGCGCCCGACAGATCCCCTACGAGCAGTACTTC.

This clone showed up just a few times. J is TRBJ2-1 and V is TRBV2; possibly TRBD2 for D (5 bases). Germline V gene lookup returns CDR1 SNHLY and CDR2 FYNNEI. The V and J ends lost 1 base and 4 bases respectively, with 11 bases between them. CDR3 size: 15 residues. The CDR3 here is CASSEVGAGYNEQFF. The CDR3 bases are TGTGCCAGCAGTGAAGTGGGAGCCGGATACAATGAGCAGTTCTTC.

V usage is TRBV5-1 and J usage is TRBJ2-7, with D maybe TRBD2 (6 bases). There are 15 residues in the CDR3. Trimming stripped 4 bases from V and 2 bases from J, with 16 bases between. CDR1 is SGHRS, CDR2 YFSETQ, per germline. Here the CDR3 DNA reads TGCGCCAGCAGCCAGGGTGTAGCGGCCACCTACGAGCAGTACTTC. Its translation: CASSQGVAATYEQYF.

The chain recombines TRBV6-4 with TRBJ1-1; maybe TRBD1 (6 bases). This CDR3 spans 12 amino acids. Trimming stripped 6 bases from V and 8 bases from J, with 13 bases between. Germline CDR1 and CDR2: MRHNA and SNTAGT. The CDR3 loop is CASRGRGTEAFF. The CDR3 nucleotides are TGTGCCAGCAGGGGGAGGGGGACCGAAGCTTTCTTT.

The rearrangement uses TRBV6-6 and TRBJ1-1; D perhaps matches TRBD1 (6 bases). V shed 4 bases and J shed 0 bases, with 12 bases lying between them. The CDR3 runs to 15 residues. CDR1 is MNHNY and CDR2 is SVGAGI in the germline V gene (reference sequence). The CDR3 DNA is TGTGCCAGCAGTTTCCGACAGGACTTGAACACTGAAGCTTTCTTT. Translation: CASSFRQDLNTEAFF.

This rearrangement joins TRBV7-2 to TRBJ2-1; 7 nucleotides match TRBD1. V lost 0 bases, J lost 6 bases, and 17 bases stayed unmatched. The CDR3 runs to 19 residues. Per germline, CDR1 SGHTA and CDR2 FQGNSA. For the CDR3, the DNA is TGTGCCAGCAGCTTAGCTAGGACAGGCTTTGTCTGGGCTAGCAATGAGCAGTTCTTC. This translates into CASSLARTGFVWASNEQFF.

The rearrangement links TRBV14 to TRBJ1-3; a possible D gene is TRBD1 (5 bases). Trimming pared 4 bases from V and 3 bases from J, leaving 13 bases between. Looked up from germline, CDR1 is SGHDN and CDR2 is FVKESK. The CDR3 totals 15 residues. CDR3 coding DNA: TGTGCCAGCAGCCGAGACCGGGGGAGTGGAAACACCATATATTTT. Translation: CASSRDRGSGNTIYF.

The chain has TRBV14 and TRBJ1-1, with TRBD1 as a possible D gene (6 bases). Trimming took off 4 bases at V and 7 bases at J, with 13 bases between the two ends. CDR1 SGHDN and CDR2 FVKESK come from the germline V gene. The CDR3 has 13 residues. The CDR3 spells CASSLHQGLEAFF. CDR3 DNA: TGTGCCAGCAGCCTTCACCAGGGGCTTGAAGCTTTCTTT.

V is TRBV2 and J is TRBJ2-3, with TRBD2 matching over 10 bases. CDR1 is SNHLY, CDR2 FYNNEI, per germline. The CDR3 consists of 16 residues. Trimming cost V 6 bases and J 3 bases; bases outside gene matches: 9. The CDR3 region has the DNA TGTGCCAGCAGACTACTGGGACTAGCGAAAACAGATACGCAGTATTTT. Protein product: CASRLLGLAKTDTQYF. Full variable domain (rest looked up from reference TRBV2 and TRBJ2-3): EPEVTQTPSHQVTQMGQEVILRCVPISNHLYFYWYRQILGQKVEFLVSFYNNEISEKSEIFDDQFSVERPDGSNFTLKIRSTKLEDSAMYFCASRLLGLAKTDTQYFGPGTRLTVL.

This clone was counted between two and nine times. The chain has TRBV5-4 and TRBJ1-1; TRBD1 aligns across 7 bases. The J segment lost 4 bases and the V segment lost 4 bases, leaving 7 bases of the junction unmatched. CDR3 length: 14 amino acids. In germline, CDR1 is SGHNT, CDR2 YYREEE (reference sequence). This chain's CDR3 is CASSRITGVTEAFF. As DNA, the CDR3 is TGTGCCAGCAGCCGCATTACAGGGGTCACTGAAGCTTTCTTT.

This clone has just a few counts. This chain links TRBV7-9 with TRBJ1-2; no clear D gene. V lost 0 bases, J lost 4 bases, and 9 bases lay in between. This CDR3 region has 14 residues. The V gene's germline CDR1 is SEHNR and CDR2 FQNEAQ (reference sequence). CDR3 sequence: CASSLARSGYGYTF. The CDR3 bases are TGTGCCAGCAGCTTAGCGAGGAGTGGCTATGGCTACACCTTC.

The CDR3 spells CASRLHINTEAFF. The CDR3 DNA reads TGTGCCAGCAGACTACACATAAACACTGAAGCTTTCTTT. J is TRBJ1-1 and V is TRBV2, with D uncertain. The CDR3 has 13 residues. Trimming stripped 6 bases from V and 2 bases from J, with 10 bases between. CDR1 is SNHLY and CDR2 is FYNNEI in the germline V gene.

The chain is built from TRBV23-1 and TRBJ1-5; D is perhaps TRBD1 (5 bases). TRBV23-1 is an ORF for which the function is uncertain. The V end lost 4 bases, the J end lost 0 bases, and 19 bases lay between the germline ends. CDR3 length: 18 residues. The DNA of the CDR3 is TGCGCCAGCAGTCGACCGGGACGGAGGAGCCTTAGCAATCAGCCCCAGCATTTT. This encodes CASSRPGRRSLSNQPQHF.

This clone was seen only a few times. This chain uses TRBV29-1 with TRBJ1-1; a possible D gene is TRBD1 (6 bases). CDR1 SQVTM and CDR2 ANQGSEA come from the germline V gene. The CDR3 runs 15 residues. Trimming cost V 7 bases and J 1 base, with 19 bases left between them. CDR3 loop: CSARPTGPANTEAFF. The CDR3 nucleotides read TGCAGCGCTCGCCCGACAGGCCCCGCGAACACTGAAGCTTTCTTT.

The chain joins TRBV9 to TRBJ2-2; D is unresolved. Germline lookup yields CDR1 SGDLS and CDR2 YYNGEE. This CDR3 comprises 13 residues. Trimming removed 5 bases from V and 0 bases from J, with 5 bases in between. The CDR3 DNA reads TGTGCCAGCAGAGGCGCGAACACCGGGGAGCTGTTTTTT. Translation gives CASRGANTGELFF.

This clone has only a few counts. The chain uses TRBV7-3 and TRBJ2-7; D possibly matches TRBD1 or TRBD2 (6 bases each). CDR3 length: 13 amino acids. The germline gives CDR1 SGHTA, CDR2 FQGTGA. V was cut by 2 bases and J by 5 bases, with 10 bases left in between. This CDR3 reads CASSLGGGDEQYF. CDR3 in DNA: TGTGCCAGCAGCTTAGGGGGCGGGGACGAGCAGTACTTC.

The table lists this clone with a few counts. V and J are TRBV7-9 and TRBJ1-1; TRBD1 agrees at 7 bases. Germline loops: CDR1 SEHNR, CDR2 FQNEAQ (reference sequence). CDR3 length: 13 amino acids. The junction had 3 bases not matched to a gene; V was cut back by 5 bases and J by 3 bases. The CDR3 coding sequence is TGTGCCAGCAGCCACGGACAGGACACTGAAGCTTTCTTT. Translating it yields CASSHGQDTEAFF.

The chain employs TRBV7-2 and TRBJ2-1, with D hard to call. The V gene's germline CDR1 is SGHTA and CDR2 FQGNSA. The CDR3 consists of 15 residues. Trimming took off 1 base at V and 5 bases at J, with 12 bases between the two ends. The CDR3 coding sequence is TGTGCCAGCAGCTTAGGACCTGGGAAAAACAATGAGCAGTTCTTC. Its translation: CASSLGPGKNNEQFF.

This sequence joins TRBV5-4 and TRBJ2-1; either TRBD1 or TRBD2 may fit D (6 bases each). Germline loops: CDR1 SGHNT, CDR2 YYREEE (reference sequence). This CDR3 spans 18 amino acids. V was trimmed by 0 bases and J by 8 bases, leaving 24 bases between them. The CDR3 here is CASSLGGGRIGLGDEQFF. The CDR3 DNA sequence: TGTGCCAGCAGCTTGGGTGGGGGGCGAATCGGGCTGGGAGATGAGCAGTTCTTC.